This record looks at one TCR beta chain sequence and its context. The authors' processing: Amplified reference gene primers provided the basis for estimating nucleated cell counts. Only in-frame clones appear in the TCRdb table, and some are missing; sequencing was by immunoSEQ multiplex PCR. V and J calls and clone size are as listed in that table; D and trimming were resolved from the DNA. The repertoire holds 95,000 to 150,000 clones, with around four fifths as singletons. The data were taken from a study of blood T cell repertoires in COVID-19. Overall study: Acute and convalescent COVID-19 specimens originated in the United States, Italy and Spain. PBMCs, B-cell-depleted T cells, or T cells provided the cDNA or gDNA that made up the material.

The CDR3 spans 19 residues. The germline V and J ends were trimmed by 0 bases and 0 bases, with 21 bases remaining between them. CDR1 is SGHRS, CDR2 YFSETQ, per germline. The specimen sequenced was peripheral blood. The rearrangement joins TRBV5-1 to TRBJ1-1; a weak D match, TRBD1 (6 bases). The TCR originated in a man between 60 and 75 years old with active or convalescent COVID-19. This chain's CDR3 is CASSLGLRRPGEMNTEAFF. CDR3 DNA: TGCGCCAGCAGCTTGGGCTTGAGGCGGCCAGGGGAAATGAACACTGAAGCTTTCTTT.